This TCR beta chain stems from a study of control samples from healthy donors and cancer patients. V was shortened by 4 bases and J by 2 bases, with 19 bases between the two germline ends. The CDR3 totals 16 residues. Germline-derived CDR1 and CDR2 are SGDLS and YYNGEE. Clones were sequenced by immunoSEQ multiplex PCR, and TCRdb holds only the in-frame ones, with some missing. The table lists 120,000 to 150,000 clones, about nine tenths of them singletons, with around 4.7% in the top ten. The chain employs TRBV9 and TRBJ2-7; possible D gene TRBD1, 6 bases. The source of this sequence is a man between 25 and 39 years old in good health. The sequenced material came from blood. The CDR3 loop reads CASSNLAGQSPYEQYF. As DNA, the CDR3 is TGTGCCAGCAGCAATCTAGCTGGACAGTCTCCCTACGAGCAGTACTTC.